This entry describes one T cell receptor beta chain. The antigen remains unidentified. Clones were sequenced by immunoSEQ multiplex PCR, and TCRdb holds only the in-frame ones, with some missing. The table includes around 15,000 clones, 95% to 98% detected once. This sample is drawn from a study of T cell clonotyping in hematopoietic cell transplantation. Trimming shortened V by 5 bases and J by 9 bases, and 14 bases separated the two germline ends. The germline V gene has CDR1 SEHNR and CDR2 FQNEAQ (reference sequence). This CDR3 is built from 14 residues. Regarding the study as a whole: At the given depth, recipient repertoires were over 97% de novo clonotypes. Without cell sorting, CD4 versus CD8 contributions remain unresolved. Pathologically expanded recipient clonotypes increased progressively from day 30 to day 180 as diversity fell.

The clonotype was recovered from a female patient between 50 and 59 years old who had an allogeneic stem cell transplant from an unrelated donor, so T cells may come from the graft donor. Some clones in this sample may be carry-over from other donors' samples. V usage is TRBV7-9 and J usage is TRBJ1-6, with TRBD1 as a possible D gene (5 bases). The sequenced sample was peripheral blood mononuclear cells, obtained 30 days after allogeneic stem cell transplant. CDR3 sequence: CASSPAGVGSPLHF. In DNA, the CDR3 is TGTGCCAGCAGCCCCGCGGGGGTCGGTTCACCCCTCCACTTT. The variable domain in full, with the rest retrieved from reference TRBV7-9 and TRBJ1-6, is DTGVSQNPRHKITKRGQNVTFRCDPISEHNRLYWYRQTLGQGPEFLTYFQNEAQLEKSRLLSDRFSAERPKGSFSTLEIQRTEQGDSAMYLCASSPAGVGSPLHFGNGTRLTVT.